These 23 T cell receptor beta chains originate from one sample sequenced in a study of tumor-infiltrating lymphocytes in primary liver carcinoma. Using a constant-region primer together with ProtoScript II reverse transcriptase, TCR beta cDNA was made from about 490 ng of total RNA. The TCR beta library was amplified through three nested multiplex PCR rounds in a modified ARM-PCR procedure. The opening two PCR rounds, about 11 cycles each, paired TRBV1-TRBV30 forward primers with a C-beta reverse primer. One entry per CDR3 protein results from TCRdb running MiXCR on the multiplex PCR reads. The sample gives 45,000 to 55,000 distinct CDR3 sequences, 71% of which show up once; approximately 31% is in the top ten. Co-extracted RNA and DNA came from around 18-30 mg of unsorted bulk tissue. Sequenced: liver tumor tissue from sampling region 5. As for subset: tumor region T5, tumor centre. These receptors all come from a middle-aged man with primary liver carcinoma and hepatitis B virus infection.

With respect to this clonotype: The junction does not match germline at one end; this may be a read error. The chain combines TRBV11-1 with TRBJ2-1, with D unclear. This CDR3 has 16 amino acids. Germline-derived CDR1 and CDR2 are SGHAT and FQDESV (reference sequence). The CDR3 nucleotides are TGTGACAGCAGTTATTCTACAGATGGCAGTTACAATGAGCAGTTCTTC. Its protein product is CDSSYSTDGSYNEQFF.

This clonotype has a count of ten or more. The rearrangement uses TRBV29-1 and TRBJ2-7; 7 bases map to TRBD1. V lost 7 bases and J lost 3; bases outside the gene matches: 9. CDR3 size: 13 residues. The germline V gene has CDR1 SQVTM and CDR2 ANQGSEA. CDR3 loop: CSASAGTDYEQYF. The CDR3 DNA is TGCAGCGCCTCCGCCGGGACAGACTACGAGCAGTACTTC.

Worth noting for this clonotype: The conserved final phenylalanine or tryptophan is absent from the CDR3, which likely points to a read error. This chain joins TRBV11-2 and TRBJ2-5; D is undetermined. The germline CDR1 and CDR2 sequences are SGHAT and FQNNGV. The CDR3 extends over 13 amino acids. This CDR3 is CASSLDFLETQYI. CDR3 DNA: TGCGCCAGCAGCTTAGATTTCCTGGAGACGCAGTACATT.

With regard to this clonotype: Being one base from a much bigger clone, this may be a read error. The gene calls are TRBV30 and TRBJ2-6; 9 bases fit TRBD1. Trimming took 7 bases from V and 1 from J; bases not matched to a gene: 8. The CDR3 extends over 16 amino acids. The germline V gene encodes CDR1 GTSNPN and CDR2 SVGIG (reference sequence). The CDR3 sequence: CASDRGTTSGANVLTF. The CDR3 coding sequence is TGTGCCTCCGACAGGGGGACCACTTCTGGGGCCAACGTCCTGACTTTC.

Regarding this clonotype: Being one base from a much bigger clone, this may be a read error. The chain joins TRBV4-1 to TRBJ1-1, with D possibly TRBD1 on 5 matching bases. Germline CDR1 MGHRA, CDR2 YSYEKL. CDR3 length equals 15 residues. The V end lost 5 bases, the J end lost 3 bases, and 16 bases lay between the germline ends. As DNA, the CDR3 is TGCGCCAGCAGCAACGGGGGAGGTGGGGACACTGAAGCTTTCTTT. Residues: CASSNGGGGDTEAFF.

About this clonotype: A much larger clone lies one base from this, so it may be a read error. V and J are TRBV30 and TRBJ2-1, with 8 bases that match TRBD2. The CDR3 consists of 13 residues. The germline gives CDR1 GTSNPN, CDR2 SVGIG (reference sequence). CDR3 protein: CAWEREPYDEQFF. The CDR3 nucleotides read TGTGCCTGGGAGCGGGAGCCCTACGATGAGCAGTTCTTC.

In regard to this clonotype: A junction end diverges from the germline sequence, so it may reflect a read error. The DNA for the CDR3 is TGTGTCAGCAGCACCCTAGGGGGGCAGGACGAGCTGTACTTC. The encoded protein is CVSSTLGGQDELYF. The chain is built from TRBV12-3 or TRBV12-4 and TRBJ2-7; either TRBD1 or TRBD2 may supply D (6 bases each). The CDR3 is 14 amino acids.

This chain uses TRBV6-5 with TRBJ2-5, with D possibly TRBD1 on 6 matching bases. The CDR3 is 13 residues long. From germline, CDR1 is MNHEY and CDR2 SVGAGI. V lost 6 bases and J lost 8, with 16 bases in between. Here the CDR3 DNA reads TGTGCCAGCAGATCAGGGGTGTTGGGAACCCAGTACTTC. Protein product: CASRSGVLGTQYF.

In regard to this clonotype: A read error is likely, as this CDR3 ends without the conserved phenylalanine or tryptophan. CDR3 DNA sequence: TGTGTCAGCAGTGCGCACCGGGACAGGGCATACAATGAGCAGTTCCTC. Amino acid sequence: CVSSAHRDRAYNEQFL. The chain carries TRBV6-1 and TRBJ2-1; TRBD1 agrees at 9 bases. The length of the CDR3 is 16 residues. Per the germline V gene, CDR1 is MNHNS and CDR2 is SASEGT.

This clonotype was seen many times. V gene TRBV6-5 combines with J gene TRBJ2-5; TRBD1 or TRBD2 may be the D gene (6 bases each). V was pared by 2 bases and J by 5 bases, with 9 bases between. CDR3 size: 13 residues. Per the germline V gene, CDR1 is MNHEY and CDR2 is SVGAGI. The CDR3 nucleotides read TGTGCCAGCAGTTACGGGGGGCGGGAGACCCAGTACTTC. Amino acids: CASSYGGRETQYF.

This clonotype came up a few times. The chain has TRBV7-9 and TRBJ2-1; 9 bases fit TRBD2. The germline CDR1 and CDR2 sequences are SEHNR and FQNEAQ (reference sequence). Unmatched junction bases numbered 12, after V lost 1 base and J lost 5 bases. The CDR3 extends over 18 amino acids. CDR3: CASSLGSGRRQVDNEQFF. The CDR3 bases are TGTGCCAGCAGCTTAGGTAGCGGGAGAAGACAGGTCGACAATGAGCAGTTCTTC. Variable domain in full (rest from reference TRBV7-9 and TRBJ2-1): DTGVSQNPRHKITKRGQNVTFRCDPISEHNRLYWYRQTLGQGPEFLTYFQNEAQLEKSRLLSDRFSAERPKGSFSTLEIQRTEQGDSAMYLCASSLGSGRRQVDNEQFFGPGTRLTVL.

This clonotype appeared a single time. The chain joins TRBV27 to TRBJ2-5, with 7 nucleotides matching TRBD2. This CDR3 is built from 14 residues. The germline CDR1 and CDR2 sequences are MNHEY and SMNVEV (reference sequence). V dropped 0 bases and J dropped 9; count of bases not matched to a gene: 7. CDR3 nucleotides: TGTGCCAGCAGTTTATCGTCCCCCGCGGGGGCCCAGTACTTC. This codes for CASSLSSPAGAQYF.

Comment on this clonotype: A much larger clonotype is one base distant, so this may be a read error. The J gene is TRBJ2-7, the V gene TRBV5-1; 9 bases are shared with TRBD2. CDR1 SGHRS and CDR2 YFSETQ come from the germline V gene. V gave up 2 bases and J gave up 6 bases; unmatched junction bases: 6. The CDR3 sequence is 14 residues long. The CDR3 spells CASSFSGSGCEQYF. The CDR3 DNA is TGCGCCAGCAGCTTTAGCGGGAGTGGCTGCGAGCAGTACTTC. Variable domain in full (rest from reference TRBV5-1 and TRBJ2-7): KAGVTQTPRYLIKTRGQQVTLSCSPISGHRSVSWYQQTPGQGLQFLFEYFSETQRNKGNFPGRFSGRQFSNSRSEMNVSTLELGDSALYLCASSFSGSGCEQYFGPGTRLTVT.

With regard to this clonotype: One end of the junction does not line up with germline, which may come from a read error. This chain links TRBV6-5 with TRBJ1-2; D gene uncertain. The CDR3 spans 15 residues. Germline V CDR1 and CDR2: MNHEY, SVGAGI. The CDR3 sequence: CASRYIARENYDYTF. CDR3 DNA: TGTGCCAGTAGATACATCGCAAGGGAAAACTATGACTACACCTTC.

Comments on this clonotype: Here the CDR3 omits its conserved ending phenylalanine or tryptophan, so a read error is the likely source. This chain joins TRBV29-1 and TRBJ2-1; 9 bases are a match to TRBD1. Per germline, CDR1 SQVTM and CDR2 ANQGSEA. The CDR3 has 14 amino acids. The ends lost 7 bases at V and 8 bases at J; junction bases unmatched: 12. CDR3 sequence (DNA): TGCAGCGCTGACGGGACAGGGAGTCTGGATGAGCAGTTCGTC. Amino acid sequence: CSADGTGSLDEQFV.

With regard to this clonotype: A read error may produce the germline difference seen at one junction end. The chain is built from TRBV4-2 and TRBJ2-5, with 9 bases lining up with TRBD2. The CDR3 is made up of 16 amino acids. The V gene's germline CDR1 is LGHNA and CDR2 YNFKEQ. The CDR3 loop is CGSSQDWGLAVETQYF. DNA for the CDR3: TGTGGCAGCAGCCAAGATTGGGGACTAGCCGTAGAGACCCAGTACTTT.

Remarks on this clonotype: Without the conserved terminal phenylalanine or tryptophan, this CDR3 likely stems from a read error. The chain is built from TRBV12-3 or TRBV12-4 and TRBJ2-1, with 7 bases identical to TRBD2. Trimming cost V 8 bases and J 6 bases; bases outside gene matches: 10. The CDR3 has 14 amino acids. CDR3 residues: CASRGLAGPNEQFY. CDR3 sequence (DNA): TGTGCCAGCCGCGGATTAGCGGGTCCCAATGAGCAGTTCTAC.

This clonotype was counted once. The CDR3 does not close with the conserved phenylalanine or tryptophan, likely indicating a read error. It is unclear where the CDR3 begins or ends on the DNA, so no DNA is shown, and the CDR3 is as TCRdb lists it. The chain employs TRBV2 and TRBJ2-5; the table's D gene call, TRBD1, was not cross checked with the DNA. Per the germline V gene, CDR1 is SNHLY and CDR2 is FYNNEI. The CDR3 is made up of 13 amino acids, end residues included. The CDR3: CVSSGTGQETQYL.

As concerns this clonotype: A much larger clone is a single base away; this may be a read error. The CDR3 loop reads CASTDVSGRARETQYF. As DNA, the CDR3 is TGTGCCAGCACAGACGTTAGCGGGAGGGCCAGGGAGACCCAGTACTTC. The chain combines TRBV28 with TRBJ2-5; 11 nucleotides line up with TRBD2. V shed 7 bases and J 5 bases; nucleotides not matched to a gene: 12. The CDR3 runs to 16 residues. In germline, CDR1 is MDHEN, CDR2 SYDVKM.

This clonotype was observed at least ten times. The chain employs TRBV4-1 and TRBJ1-3; D may be TRBD1 (5 bases). Germline V gives CDR1 MGHRA, CDR2 YSYEKL. With 5 bases removed from V and 6 bases from J, the gap between germline ends came to 17 bases. The length of the CDR3 is 15 residues. CDR3 in DNA: TGCGCCAGCAGCTCGCTTCCGGGACTTACAAACACCATATATTTT. Translating gives CASSSLPGLTNTIYF.

The table lists this clonotype with many counts. This chain connects TRBV6-2 or TRBV6-3 to TRBJ2-7, with 14 positions matching TRBD2. CDR1 and CDR2 from the germline V gene are MNHEY and SVGEGT. This CDR3 is 16 amino acids long. V was clipped by 6 bases and J by 0 bases; unmatched bases: 4. The CDR3 region has the DNA TGTGCCAGCAGGGGACTAGCGGGAGAGGACTCCTACGAGCAGTACTTC. This gives the protein CASRGLAGEDSYEQYF.

Comment on this clonotype: One junction end disagrees with the germline gene, perhaps due to a read error. V and J are TRBV13 and TRBJ1-2, with a weak D call TRBD1 (5 bases). CDR1 is PRHDT, CDR2 FYEKMQ, per germline (reference sequence). The CDR3 totals 16 residues. CDR3 bases: TGTGCCAGCAGCTCCTCTTACAGGAAGCAGGGCTATGGCTACACTTTC. It translates to CASSSSYRKQGYGYTF.

This clonotype was seen only a few times. A much bigger clone sits one base away, suggesting this may be a read error. The chain carries TRBV4-1 and TRBJ1-1; TRBD1 matches 9 bases. The junction had 4 bases not matched to a gene; V was cut back by 4 bases and J by 1 base. The CDR3 spans 15 residues. Germline CDR1 and CDR2: MGHRA and YSYEKL. This CDR3 reads CASSLGTGRNTEAFF. Written as DNA, the CDR3 is TGCGCCAGCAGCCTGGGGACAGGGAGGAACACTGAAGCTTTCTTT.